The present TCR beta chain was sequenced within a study of blood T cell repertoires in COVID-19. Overall study: Italy, Spain and the United States were the sources of the convalescent and acute COVID-19 samples. T cells, B-cell-depleted T cells, or PBMCs provided the cDNA or gDNA that served as material.

How the authors handled the data: Amplification with reference gene primers provided the estimates of nucleated cell counts. Sequenced by immunoSEQ multiplex PCR; TCRdb stores in-frame clones only, minus some. D and trimming were read from the DNA, whereas the V and J calls and clone size are those reported in that table. Of roughly 230,000 clones detected, more than 75% appear once; the ten largest clones hold 0.98%. Germline V CDR1 and CDR2: MDHEN, SYDVKM. V was shortened by 7 bases and J by 8 bases, with 14 bases between the two germline ends. The CDR3 is 13 residues long. Notes on this clone: Within the sample, other DNA sequences also encode this same CDR3.

This chain links TRBV28 with TRBJ1-4, with D possibly being TRBD1 (6 bases). This receptor was taken from a man in his forties or fifties with acute or convalescent COVID-19. Material: peripheral blood. CDR3 loop: CASNGGAEEKLFF. The CDR3 DNA is TGTGCCAGCAACGGGGGGGCAGAGGAAAAACTGTTTTTT.